Shown below are 23 T cell receptor beta chains from a single sample sequenced in a study of blood T cell repertoires in COVID-19 (TCRdb year 2020). Libraries were built with the immunoSEQ multiplex PCR assay. In its TCRdb copy, this immuneACCESS table keeps in-frame sequences only and misses some clones. Where compared with another copy, unresolved V genes explain less than half of these, and the others have no known cause. The sample includes roughly 75,000 clones, with about 80% observed a single time. Jointly, the top ten make up over 25% of the sample. Sequencing was carried out using peripheral blood. These receptors originate from a man in his 70s with acute or convalescent COVID-19.

The V call is TRBV28, the J call TRBJ1-1; 7 positions match TRBD1. The V gene's germline CDR1 is MDHEN and CDR2 SYDVKM. The CDR3 extends over 12 amino acids. V shed 6 bases and J 5 bases; nucleotides not matched to a gene: 3. The CDR3 loop reads CASSLQGTEAFF. CDR3 DNA sequence: TGTGCCAGCAGCCTACAGGGGACTGAAGCTTTCTTT. The entire variable domain, with the rest obtained from reference TRBV28 and TRBJ1-1, is as follows: DVKVTQSSRYLVKRTGEKVFLECVQDMDHENMFWYRQDPGLGLRLIYFSYDVKMKEKGDIPEGYSVSREKKERFSLILESASTNQTSMYLCASSLQGTEAFFGQGTRLTVV.

The chain links TRBV30 to TRBJ2-7; TRBD2 agrees at 13 bases. The CDR3 runs to 16 residues. Germline V lookup: CDR1 GTSNPN, CDR2 SVGIG (reference sequence). The trim removed 8 bases at V and 7 bases at J, leaving 17 bases unmatched. The CDR3 loop is CAGGGLAGSSRGEQYF. DNA for the CDR3: TGTGCCGGCGGGGGACTAGCGGGAAGTTCGAGGGGAGAGCAGTACTTC.

The chain recombines TRBV18 with TRBJ2-3, with 9 bases lining up with TRBD2. The germline CDR1 and CDR2 sequences are KGHSH and LQKENI. There are 16 residues in the CDR3. J was trimmed by 0 bases and V by 5 bases; bases with no gene match: 6. CDR3 loop: CASSSLAGMSTDTQYF. CDR3 bases: TGTGCCAGCTCATCCCTAGCGGGAATGAGCACAGATACGCAGTATTTT.

The chain employs TRBV5-4 and TRBJ2-3, with 8 positions matching TRBD1. Trimming removed 5 bases from V and 6 bases from J; junction bases left unmatched: 8. Germline V gene lookup returns CDR1 SGHNT and CDR2 YYREEE (reference sequence). CDR3 size: 14 residues. CDR3 DNA sequence: TGTGCCAGCAGGGACAGGGCCTTTGTGGATACGCAGTATTTT. This codes for CASRDRAFVDTQYF. The full variable domain, with the rest looked up from reference TRBV5-4 and TRBJ2-3, is ETGVTQSPTHLIKTRGQQVTLRCSSQSGHNTVSWYQQALGQGPQFIFQYYREEENGRGNFPPRFSGLQFPNYSSELNVNALELDDSALYLCASRDRAFVDTQYFGPGTRLTVL.

This chain links TRBV19 with TRBJ2-3, with 8 positions matching TRBD2. Germline lookup yields CDR1 LNHDA and CDR2 SQIVND (reference sequence). This CDR3 region has 15 residues. V gave up 1 base and J gave up 3 bases; unmatched junction bases: 3. For the CDR3, the DNA is TGTGCCAGTAGTATAGGCGGGAGGCTGACAGATACGCAGTATTTT. Residues: CASSIGGRLTDTQYF.

This chain uses TRBV29-1 with TRBJ1-1; TRBD1 aligns across 8 bases. The V segment lost 7 bases and the J segment 3 bases; nucleotides outside the gene matches: 4. Germline assignment: CDR1 SQVTM and CDR2 ANQGSEA. The CDR3 is 12 amino acids. CDR3 sequence: CSGGQGDTEAFF. The CDR3 bases are TGCAGCGGCGGACAGGGAGACACTGAAGCTTTCTTT.

The chain employs TRBV28 and TRBJ2-3; 8 nucleotides line up with TRBD2. Germline CDR1 MDHEN, CDR2 SYDVKM. This CDR3 is built from 15 residues. The V and J ends lost 3 bases and 4 bases, in that order; junction bases with no gene match: 6. The CDR3: CASSLGGLASDTQYF. CDR3 in DNA: TGTGCCAGCAGTTTGGGCGGACTAGCCTCAGATACGCAGTATTTT.

The rearrangement joins TRBV30 to TRBJ2-1; 8 bases align to TRBD2. Germline assignment: CDR1 GTSNPN and CDR2 SVGIG (reference sequence). This CDR3 contains 16 residues. Trimming removed 4 bases from V and 3 bases from J; junction bases left unmatched: 11. CDR3 coding DNA: TGTGCCTGGACCCGACCCTCTAGCGGGTACTACAATGAGCAGTTCTTC. Encoded protein: CAWTRPSSGYYNEQFF.

The chain employs TRBV28 and TRBJ1-1; 7 positions match TRBD1. There are 12 residues in the CDR3. CDR1 and CDR2 from the germline V gene are MDHEN and SYDVKM. V shed 5 bases, J shed 3 bases, and the junction held 0 bases outside the gene matches. CDR3 sequence (DNA): TGTGCCAGCAGTGGACAGGACACTGAAGCTTTCTTT. It yields the protein CASSGQDTEAFF.

The V gene is TRBV28, the J gene TRBJ1-5, with TRBD1 identical over 8 bases. The V gene's germline CDR1 is MDHEN and CDR2 SYDVKM. The CDR3 extends over 16 amino acids. Trimming at V came to 5 bases and at J to 3 bases, leaving 9 bases not matched to a gene. CDR3 coding DNA: TGTGCCAGCAGTCGAAGACAGGGGTATGCCAATCAGCCCCAGCATTTT. Amino acids: CASSRRQGYANQPQHF.

This chain links TRBV2 with TRBJ1-2, with unresolved D. Trimming took off 1 base at V and 8 bases at J, with 11 bases between the two ends. Per the germline V gene, CDR1 is SNHLY and CDR2 is FYNNEI. The CDR3 is made up of 13 amino acids. The chain's CDR3 is CASSEDVQWGYTF. DNA of the CDR3: TGTGCCAGCAGTGAAGACGTCCAGTGGGGCTACACCTTC.

J is TRBJ1-1 and V is TRBV18; D might be TRBD1 (5 bases). The CDR3 spans 15 residues. V was trimmed by 3 bases and J by 3 bases, leaving 14 bases between them. Per the germline V gene, CDR1 is KGHSH and CDR2 is LQKENI. Here the CDR3 DNA reads TGTGCCAGCTCACCGGGGTCGGCGGGGGACACTGAAGCTTTCTTT. Translation gives CASSPGSAGDTEAFF.

CDR3 DNA sequence: TGTGCCACCAGTGATTCTAGGGTTAGCGGGAGGGACGGTTGGAATGAGCAGTTCTTC. It specifies CATSDSRVSGRDGWNEQFF. The V and J genes are TRBV24-1 and TRBJ2-1; the match to TRBD2 covers 11 bases. Trimming took 2 bases from V and 7 from J; bases not matched to a gene: 15. CDR1 is KGHDR and CDR2 is SFDVKD in the germline V gene. This CDR3 has 19 residues.

In DNA form, the CDR3 reads TGTGCCAGCAGCACAAAGGGAGGTGAGCAGTTCTTC. This sequence encodes CASSTKGGEQFF. The J gene is TRBJ2-1, the V gene TRBV28, with D possibly being TRBD2 (6 bases). This CDR3 has 12 residues. CDR1 is MDHEN, CDR2 SYDVKM, per germline. The V end lost 6 bases, the J end lost 9 bases, and 12 bases lay between the germline ends.

The chain uses TRBV5-1 and TRBJ2-3, with D maybe TRBD1 (6 bases). The ends were cut back, 0 bases at V and 1 base at J, with 15 bases in the middle. This CDR3 has 17 amino acids. Per germline, CDR1 SGHRS and CDR2 YFSETQ. In nucleotides, the CDR3 is TGCGCCAGCAGCTTGGAAGTCAGGGGAATCGGCACAGATACGCAGTATTTT. This codes for CASSLEVRGIGTDTQYF. The whole variable domain, remainder taken from reference TRBV5-1 and TRBJ2-3, is KAGVTQTPRYLIKTRGQQVTLSCSPISGHRSVSWYQQTPGQGLQFLFEYFSETQRNKGNFPGRFSGRQFSNSRSEMNVSTLELGDSALYLCASSLEVRGIGTDTQYFGPGTRLTVL.

This clone was seen a handful of times. This chain uses TRBV19 with TRBJ1-2; 8 nucleotides agree with TRBD1. The CDR3 is 17 amino acids. Trimming took 3 bases from V and 8 from J; bases not matched to a gene: 17. CDR1 and CDR2 (germline): LNHDA, SQIVND (reference sequence). In DNA form, the CDR3 reads TGTGCCAGTAGTATCTTGGGACAGGCGCCGTCCAGGGTAGGCTACACCTTC. The encoded protein is CASSILGQAPSRVGYTF. Based on the CDR3 plus reference TRBV19 and TRBJ1-2, the full variable domain is DGGITQSPKYLFRKEGQNVTLSCEQNLNHDAMYWYRQDPGQGLRLIYYSQIVNDFQKGDIAEGYSVSREKKESFPLTVTSAQKNPTAFYLCASSILGQAPSRVGYTFGSGTRLTVV.

J is TRBJ2-7 and V is TRBV24-1, with 12 bases that match TRBD2. J lost 0 bases, V lost 5 bases, and 4 bases had no gene match. The CDR3 is 16 residues long. Germline CDR1 is KGHDR and CDR2 is SFDVKD. The CDR3 spells CATSARTSGVSYEQYF. The CDR3 nucleotides are TGTGCCACCAGTGCTCGGACTAGCGGGGTCTCCTACGAGCAGTACTTC.

This chain joins TRBV19 and TRBJ1-4; 7 bases align to TRBD1. The CDR3 totals 12 residues. Germline CDR1 reads LNHDA; CDR2 reads SQIVND (reference sequence). The CDR3, as DNA: TGTGCTGTCGGGACAGATAATGAAAAACTGTTTTTT. This encodes CAVGTDNEKLFF.

The genes are TRBV25-1 and TRBJ1-4, with D possibly being TRBD1 (6 bases). CDR1 MGHDK and CDR2 SYGVNS come from the germline V gene. Deletions cut 5 bases from V and 8 bases from J, with 18 bases between. The CDR3 length is 15 residues. The CDR3 sequence: CASSSQTGQAEKLFF. The CDR3 bases are TGTGCCAGCAGTAGTCAGACAGGACAAGCAGAAAAACTGTTTTTT.

The rearrangement uses TRBV7-6 and TRBJ1-3; 7 nucleotides match TRBD1. The CDR3 runs to 18 residues. From germline, CDR1 is SGHVS and CDR2 FNYEAQ. The V segment lost 4 bases and the J segment 4 bases; nucleotides outside the gene matches: 16. In nucleotides, the CDR3 is TGTGCCAGCAGCTCCGACCTGCCGGGACAGAGCAGAGGAAACACCATATATTTT. Its protein is CASSSDLPGQSRGNTIYF.

The chain recombines TRBV5-1 with TRBJ2-1, with 9 bases fitting TRBD2. The length of the CDR3 is 15 residues. Germline loops: CDR1 SGHRS, CDR2 YFSETQ. J lost 7 bases, V lost 6 bases, and 11 bases had no gene match. CDR3 nucleotide sequence: TGCGCCAGCACCCCCTTGGGGCGGGAGGGGAATGAGCAGTTCTTC. This gives the protein CASTPLGREGNEQFF.

V and J are TRBV25-1 and TRBJ2-7; 7 bases align to TRBD2. The germline CDR1 and CDR2 sequences are MGHDK and SYGVNS. V was clipped by 5 bases and J by 1 base; unmatched bases: 2. The CDR3 spans 13 residues. The CDR3 bases are TGTGCCAGCAGTATGGGACTATCCTACGAGCAGTACTTC. Encoded protein: CASSMGLSYEQYF.

J is TRBJ1-2 and V is TRBV19, with TRBD1 as a possible D gene (5 bases). Germline values: CDR1 LNHDA, CDR2 SQIVND (reference sequence). V gave up 0 bases and J gave up 3 bases, with 14 bases separating them. CDR3 length: 16 amino acids. The DNA of the CDR3 is TGTGCCAGTAGTATAGATCGGGACGGACTAGACTATGGCTACACCTTC. It translates to CASSIDRDGLDYGYTF.